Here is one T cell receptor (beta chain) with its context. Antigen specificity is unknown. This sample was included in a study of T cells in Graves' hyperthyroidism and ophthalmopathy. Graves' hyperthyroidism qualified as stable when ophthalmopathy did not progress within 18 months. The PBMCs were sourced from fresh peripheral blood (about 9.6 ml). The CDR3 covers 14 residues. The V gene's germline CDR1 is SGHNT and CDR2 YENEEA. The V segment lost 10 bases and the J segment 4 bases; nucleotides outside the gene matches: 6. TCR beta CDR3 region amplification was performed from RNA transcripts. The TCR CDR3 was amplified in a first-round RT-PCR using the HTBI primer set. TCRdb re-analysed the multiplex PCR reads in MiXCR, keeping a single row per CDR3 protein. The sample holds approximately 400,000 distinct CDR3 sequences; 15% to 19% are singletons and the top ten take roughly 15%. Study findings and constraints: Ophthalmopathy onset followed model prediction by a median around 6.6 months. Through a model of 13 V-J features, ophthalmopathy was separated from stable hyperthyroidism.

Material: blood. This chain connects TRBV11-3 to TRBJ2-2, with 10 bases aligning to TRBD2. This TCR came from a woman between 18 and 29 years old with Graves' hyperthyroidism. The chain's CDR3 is CAINLAGATGELFF. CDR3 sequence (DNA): TGTGCCATCAATCTAGCGGGAGCCACCGGGGAGCTGTTTTTT.